Listed below are T cell receptor beta chains from one sample, sequenced in a study of human T cells and chemical hapten exposure. TCRdb reprocessed the RACE reads via MiXCR and lists one record per CDR3 protein. This sample has around 75,000 distinct CDR3 sequences, with about 9.4% found just once. The specimen was whole blood, collected in connection with sensitization to the hapten diphenylcyclopropenone (DPC). The receptors stem from a woman in her forties or fifties with alopecia areata. Some clones in this sample may be carry-over from other donors' samples. Both conserved end residues are part of each CDR3. Fields, in order: V gene, J gene, D gene, clone size, CDR3 DNA, CDR3 protein. The D gene is left open where the match is weak. Clone sizes are given selectively: once, few, many, or a class where the clone is expanded.

>TRBV11-3|TRBJ1-1|TRBD1|few
TGTGCCAGCAGCTCCTCCGGGACAGCCAAGAACACTGAAGCTTTCTTT
CASSSSGTAKNTEAFF
>TRBV10-3|TRBJ2-7|TRBD1|.
TGTGCCATCAGTGGAACGGGACAGGGGGCTTACGGGCAGTACTTC
CAISGTGQGAYGQYF
>TRBV29-1|TRBJ2-7|TRBD1|.
TGCAGCGGGGGACAGACCCTATACGAGCAGTACTTC
CSGGQTLYEQYF
>TRBV3-1|TRBJ1-5|.|few
TGTGCCAGCAGCCAAGATCCCGGGGGGGGACTCCAGCCCCAGCATTTT
CASSQDPGGGLQPQHF
>TRBV5-1|TRBJ2-3|.|many
TGCGCCAGCAGCTTTGCCCTGAGAACAGATACGCAGTATTTT
CASSFALRTDTQYF
>TRBV10-1|TRBJ1-2|.|.
TGCGCCAGCAGTGAACGGATAGACTATGGCTACACCTTC
CASSERIDYGYTF
>TRBV6-5|TRBJ2-6|.|many
TGTGCCAGCAGTTCCCAAGGCTTCTCTGGGGCCAACGTCCTGACTTTC
CASSSQGFSGANVLTF
>TRBV5-1|TRBJ1-1|.|few
TGCGCCAGCAGCTTGGCCCCGGAGACTGAAGCTTTCTTT
CASSLAPETEAFF
>TRBV11-2|TRBJ2-3|.|.
TGTGCCAGCAGCACCCCCGGGGGGCCCACAGATACGCAGTATTTT
CASSTPGGPTDTQYF
>TRBV29-1|TRBJ2-1|.|many
TGCAGCGTCGCCGGGACGGAACGAGTATTCCGTGAGCAGTTCTTC
CSVAGTERVFREQFF
>TRBV28|TRBJ1-2|.|.
TGTGCCAGCAGTTTATTGCAGGGAGATGGCTACACCTTC
CASSLLQGDGYTF
>TRBV29-1|TRBJ1-5|.|many
TGCAGCGTCGCCCTTGACAATCAGCCCCAGCATTTT
CSVALDNQPQHF
>TRBV11-2|TRBJ2-5|TRBD2|many
TGTGCCAGCAGCCCCTGGACTAGCGGGAGTGAGACCCAGTACTTC
CASSPWTSGSETQYF
>TRBV29-1|TRBJ2-2|TRBD1|few
TGCAGCTTCCGGGACAGCGGGGAGCTGTTTTTT
CSFRDSGELFF
>TRBV7-2|TRBJ2-7|TRBD1|many
TGTGCCAGCAGCGCCCAGCCGGGACAGGGCTACGAGCAGTACTTC
CASSAQPGQGYEQYF
>TRBV19|TRBJ2-3|.|.
TGTGCCAGTAGCCCCACGAGGGCCAACGCAGATACGCAGTATTTT
CASSPTRANADTQYF
>TRBV11-2|TRBJ2-3|TRBD2|many
TGTGCCAGCAGCACGACTAGCGGGAGTTCAGGAGATACGCAGTATTTT
CASSTTSGSSGDTQYF
>TRBV11-2|TRBJ1-2|.|many
TGTGCCAGCAGCTTACAGGGCAGCTATGGCTACACCTTC
CASSLQGSYGYTF
>TRBV19|TRBJ2-7|TRBD1|few
TGTGCCAGTAGTAGAACCGGGACAGACTCCTACGAGCAGTACTTC
CASSRTGTDSYEQYF
>TRBV21-1|TRBJ2-3|.|many
TGTGCCAGCAGCAAAGCTGGGGCAGTCAGTAGCACAGATACGCAGTATTTT
CASSKAGAVSSTDTQYF
>TRBV29-1|TRBJ2-7|.|.
TGCAGCGTTGCGTTAGGGGACGAGCAGTACTTC
CSVALGDEQYF
>TRBV19|TRBJ2-2|.|.
TGTGTCAGCCGGGACCCGGGCACCGGGGAGCTGTTTTTT
CVSRDPGTGELFF
>TRBV9|TRBJ2-2|.|many
TGTGCCAGCAGCGTAGACCTCCACTCTCAGAACACCGGGGAGCTGTTTTTT
CASSVDLHSQNTGELFF
>TRBV7-2|TRBJ1-2|TRBD1|many
TGTGCCAGCAGCCCACGAGCCGGACAGGGGAGCTATGGCTACACCTTC
CASSPRAGQGSYGYTF
>TRBV20-1|TRBJ2-7|TRBD2|.
TGCAGTGCTAGAGACCTCGTGGTAGCGGGTATCTACGAGCAGTACTTC
CSARDLVVAGIYEQYF
>TRBV30|TRBJ1-4|.|many
TGTGCCTGGGGAGGTGAAAAACTGTTTTTT
CAWGGEKLFF
>TRBV10-1|TRBJ2-1|TRBD2|few
TGCGCCAGCAGTGACAACCCAGGGAGACGACTAGCCAGAGAGAATGAGCAGTTCTTC
CASSDNPGRRLARENEQFF
>TRBV29-1|TRBJ2-5|.|few
TGCAGCGTTGGTAGAGAGACCCAGTACTTC
CSVGRETQYF
>TRBV5-6|TRBJ1-6|.|few
TGTGCCAGCAGCTTAAGGGCTTTTTTGAATTCACCCCTCCACTTT
CASSLRAFLNSPLHF
>TRBV20-1|TRBJ2-5|TRBD2|many
TGCAGTGCTACACTAGCGGGAGGTGCAGAGACCCAGTACTTC
CSATLAGGAETQYF
>TRBV21-1|TRBJ1-3|.|.
TGTGCCAGCAGCAAACCTAAAGAGTCTGGAAACACCATATATTTT
CASSKPKESGNTIYF
>TRBV5-6|TRBJ2-4|TRBD1|many
TGTGCCAGCAGCTTGGGGACAGGGGGCCAAAACATTCAGTACTTC
CASSLGTGGQNIQYF
>TRBV4-2|TRBJ2-7|TRBD2|many
TGTGCCAGCAGCCAAGACCCGGGAGGGGTGGAGCAGTACTTC
CASSQDPGGVEQYF
>TRBV6-5|TRBJ1-2|.|many
TGTGCCAGCAGTTACGGCCGGAACGATGGCTACACCTTC
CASSYGRNDGYTF
>TRBV29-1|TRBJ2-7|.|many
TGCAGCGTTGAAACCGGGAACTCCTACGAGCAGTACTTC
CSVETGNSYEQYF
>TRBV4-1|TRBJ2-2|.|few
TGCGCCAGCAGCCAAGAGCCGGGGTTCGCCGGGGAGCTGTTTTTT
CASSQEPGFAGELFF
>TRBV6-1|TRBJ2-1|TRBD1|.
TGTGCCAGCAGTGCTACCGGGACAGGGGCGGATGAGCAGTTCTTC
CASSATGTGADEQFF
>TRBV20-1|TRBJ1-2|.|many
TGCAGTGCTAGAGCCAGTGGCATGCCCCATGGCTACACCTTC
CSARASGMPHGYTF
>TRBV10-2|TRBJ2-5|.|.
TGCGCCAGCACCAGACCGACCCAGTACTTC
CASTRPTQYF
>TRBV3-1|TRBJ2-1|TRBD2|many
TGTGCCAGCAGCCAACTAGCGGGAGGGGCCTACAATGAGCAGTTCTTC
CASSQLAGGAYNEQFF
>TRBV7-6|TRBJ1-3|.|many
TGTGCCAGCAGCTTAGGTTTGCGGGGGCGTCTTGGAAACACCATATATTTT
CASSLGLRGRLGNTIYF
>TRBV20-1|TRBJ1-2|.|many
TGCAGTGCTACTCGGGACGCCGGCTATGGCTACACCTTC
CSATRDAGYGYTF
>TRBV3-1|TRBJ2-2|.|.
TGTGCCAGCAGCCAAGATTTAGCGGCTAGCGGGGAGCTGTTTTTT
CASSQDLAASGELFF
>TRBV30|TRBJ2-7|.|.
TGTGCCTGGAGTGTCCCATCGGGCGGTCACGAGCAGTACTTC
CAWSVPSGGHEQYF
>TRBV30|TRBJ1-1|.|many
TGTGCCTGGAGTGTACGGAGAACCCTTGCCTCTTTGAACACTGAAGCTTTCTTT
CAWSVRRTLASLNTEAFF
>TRBV19|TRBJ1-1|.|many
TGTGCCAGTAGTCGCATCGGGGACACTGAAGCTTTCTTT
CASSRIGDTEAFF
>TRBV7-3|TRBJ2-1|.|.
TGTGCCAGCAGCTTACTTGGACTGTCCAATGAGCAGTTCTTC
CASSLLGLSNEQFF
>TRBV5-1|TRBJ2-3|TRBD2|many
TGCGCCAGCAGCCCCGGACTAGCGGTTCTAAAAACTAGCACAGATACGCAGTATTTT
CASSPGLAVLKTSTDTQYF
>TRBV7-6|TRBJ1-5|TRBD1|.
TGTGCCAGCAGCCCGGGGACAGGGTACAATCAGCCCCAGCATTTT
CASSPGTGYNQPQHF
>TRBV29-1|TRBJ2-2|TRBD1|many
TGCAGCGCCCGGACAGGGGGCAGAACCGGGGAGCTGTTTTTT
CSARTGGRTGELFF
>TRBV27|TRBJ2-1|TRBD2|many
TGTGCCAGCAGTTGGTCGAGCGGGAGAATCCATGAGCAGTTCTTC
CASSWSSGRIHEQFF